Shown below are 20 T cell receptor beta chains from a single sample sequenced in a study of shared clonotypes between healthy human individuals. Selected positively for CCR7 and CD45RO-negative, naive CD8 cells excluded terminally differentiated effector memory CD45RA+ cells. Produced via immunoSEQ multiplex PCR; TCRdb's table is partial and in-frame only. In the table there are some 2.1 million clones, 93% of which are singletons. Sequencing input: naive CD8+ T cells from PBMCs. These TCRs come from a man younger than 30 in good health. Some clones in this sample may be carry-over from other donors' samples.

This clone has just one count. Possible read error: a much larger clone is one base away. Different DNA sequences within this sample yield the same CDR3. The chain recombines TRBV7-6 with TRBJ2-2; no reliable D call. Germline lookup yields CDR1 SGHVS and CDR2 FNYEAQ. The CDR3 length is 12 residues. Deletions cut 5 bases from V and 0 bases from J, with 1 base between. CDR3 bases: TGTGCCAGCAGCCCGAACACCGGGGAGCTGTTTTTT. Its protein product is CASSPNTGELFF.

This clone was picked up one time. This chain's CDR3 is CASSQDPSVPKQFF. DNA of the CDR3: TGTGCCAGCAGCCAAGATCCCAGCGTACCAAAGCAGTTCTTC. V usage is TRBV14 and J usage is TRBJ2-1; no clear D. The CDR3 is 14 residues long. Germline V gene data show CDR1 as SGHDN and CDR2 as FVKESK. The V gene lost 0 bases and the J gene lost 11 bases, with 14 bases spanning the gap.

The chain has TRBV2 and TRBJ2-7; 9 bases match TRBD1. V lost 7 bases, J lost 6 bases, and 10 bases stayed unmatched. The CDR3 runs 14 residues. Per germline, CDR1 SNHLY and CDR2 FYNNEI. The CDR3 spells CASTVRDRDGEQYF. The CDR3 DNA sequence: TGTGCCAGCACTGTCCGGGACAGGGACGGCGAGCAGTACTTC.

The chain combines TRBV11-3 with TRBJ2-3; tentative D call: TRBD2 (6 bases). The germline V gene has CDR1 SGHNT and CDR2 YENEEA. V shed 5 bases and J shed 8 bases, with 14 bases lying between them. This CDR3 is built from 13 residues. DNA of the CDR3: TGTGCCAGCAGCGGACGACTGGGAGGTACGCAGTATTTT. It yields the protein CASSGRLGGTQYF.

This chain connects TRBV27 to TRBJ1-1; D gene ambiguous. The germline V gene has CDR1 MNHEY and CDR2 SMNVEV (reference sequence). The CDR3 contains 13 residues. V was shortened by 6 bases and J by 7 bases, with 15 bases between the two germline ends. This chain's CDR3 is CASSPTSQNEAFF. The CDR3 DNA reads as TGTGCCAGCAGCCCGACCTCCCAGAATGAAGCTTTCTTT.

The CDR3 sequence is CASSLVGRTYNEQFF. CDR3 nucleotides: TGTGCCAGCAGCTTGGTAGGGAGAACCTACAATGAGCAGTTCTTC. The V gene is TRBV5-6, the J gene TRBJ2-1, with D possibly matching TRBD2 (5 bases). V was shortened by 0 bases and J by 2 bases, with 9 bases between the two germline ends. This CDR3 has 15 amino acids. The V gene's germline CDR1 is SGHDT and CDR2 YYEEEE.

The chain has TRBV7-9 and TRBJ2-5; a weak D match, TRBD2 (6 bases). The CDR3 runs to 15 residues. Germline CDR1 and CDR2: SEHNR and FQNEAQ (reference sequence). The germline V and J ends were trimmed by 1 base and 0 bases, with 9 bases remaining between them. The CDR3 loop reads CASSLVGGDQETQYF. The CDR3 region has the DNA TGTGCCAGCAGCTTAGTGGGCGGGGACCAAGAGACCCAGTACTTC. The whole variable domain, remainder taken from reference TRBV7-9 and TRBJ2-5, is DTGVSQNPRHKITKRGQNVTFRCDPISEHNRLYWYRQTLGQGPEFLTYFQNEAQLEKSRLLSDRFSAERPKGSFSTLEIQRTEQGDSAMYLCASSLVGGDQETQYFGPGTRLLVL.

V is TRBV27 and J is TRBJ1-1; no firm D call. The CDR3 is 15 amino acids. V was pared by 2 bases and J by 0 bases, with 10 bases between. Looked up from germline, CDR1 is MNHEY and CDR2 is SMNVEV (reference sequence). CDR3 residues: CASSLGQYMNTEAFF. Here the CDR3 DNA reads TGTGCCAGCAGTTTAGGCCAGTACATGAACACTGAAGCTTTCTTT.

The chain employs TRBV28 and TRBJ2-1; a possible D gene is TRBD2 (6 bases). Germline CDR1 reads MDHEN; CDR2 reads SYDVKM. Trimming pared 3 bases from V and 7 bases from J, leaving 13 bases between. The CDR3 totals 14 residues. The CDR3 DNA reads TGTGCCAGCAGTTTCTCGGGACTCACTAATGAGCAGTTCTTC. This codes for CASSFSGLTNEQFF.

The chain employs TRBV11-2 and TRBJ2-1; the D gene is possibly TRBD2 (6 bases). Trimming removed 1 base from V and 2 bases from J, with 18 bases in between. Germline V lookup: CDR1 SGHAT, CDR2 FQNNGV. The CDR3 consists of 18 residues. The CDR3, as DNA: TGTGCCAGCAGCTTAGTGTATTTCCAGGCTAGCGCCTACAATGAGCAGTTCTTC. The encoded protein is CASSLVYFQASAYNEQFF.

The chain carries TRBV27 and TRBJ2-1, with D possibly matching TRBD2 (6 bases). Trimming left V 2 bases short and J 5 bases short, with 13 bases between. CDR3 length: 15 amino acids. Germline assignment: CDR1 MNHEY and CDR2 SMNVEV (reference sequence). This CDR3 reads CASSLTSRPNNEQFF. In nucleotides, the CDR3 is TGTGCCAGCAGTTTAACTAGCAGGCCGAACAATGAGCAGTTCTTC.

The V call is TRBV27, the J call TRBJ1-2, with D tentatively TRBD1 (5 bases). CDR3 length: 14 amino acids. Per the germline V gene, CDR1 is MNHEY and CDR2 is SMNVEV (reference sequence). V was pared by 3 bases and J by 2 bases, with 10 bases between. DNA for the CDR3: TGTGCCAGCAGTTTTCAGGGTTTCAACTATGGCTACACCTTC. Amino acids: CASSFQGFNYGYTF.

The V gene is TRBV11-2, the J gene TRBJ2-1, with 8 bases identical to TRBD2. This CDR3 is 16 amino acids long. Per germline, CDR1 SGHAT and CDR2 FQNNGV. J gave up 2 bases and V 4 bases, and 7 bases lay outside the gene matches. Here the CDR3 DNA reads TGTGCCAGCAGCTCAGGACTAGCTGCCCCCTACAATGAGCAGTTCTTC. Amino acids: CASSSGLAAPYNEQFF. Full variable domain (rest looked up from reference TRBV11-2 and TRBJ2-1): EAGVAQSPRYKIIEKRQSVAFWCNPISGHATLYWYQQILGQGPKLLIQFQNNGVVDDSQLPKDRFSAERLKGVDSTLKIQPAKLEDSAVYLCASSSGLAAPYNEQFFGPGTRLTVL.

In DNA, the CDR3 is TGTGCCAGCAGCCCTATTAGCGGGAGCTCCTACAATGAGCAGTTCTTC. Encoded protein: CASSPISGSSYNEQFF. The chain links TRBV7-3 to TRBJ2-1, with 9 bases aligning to TRBD2. Per germline, CDR1 SGHTA and CDR2 FQGTGA. This CDR3 is built from 16 residues. V shed 5 bases and J 0 bases; nucleotides not matched to a gene: 5.

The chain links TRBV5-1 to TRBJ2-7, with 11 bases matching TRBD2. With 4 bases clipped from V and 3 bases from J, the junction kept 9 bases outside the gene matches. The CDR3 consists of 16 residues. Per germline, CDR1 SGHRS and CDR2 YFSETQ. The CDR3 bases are TGCGCCAGCAGCCCGGGAGTGACTAGCGGGGTCTACGAGCAGTACTTC. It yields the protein CASSPGVTSGVYEQYF.

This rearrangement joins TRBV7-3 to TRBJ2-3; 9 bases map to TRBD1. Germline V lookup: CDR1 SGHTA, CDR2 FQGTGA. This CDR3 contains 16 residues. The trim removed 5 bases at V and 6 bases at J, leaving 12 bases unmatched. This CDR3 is CASSTLDRGTGDTQYF. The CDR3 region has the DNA TGTGCCAGCAGCACACTCGACAGGGGGACAGGGGATACGCAGTATTTT.

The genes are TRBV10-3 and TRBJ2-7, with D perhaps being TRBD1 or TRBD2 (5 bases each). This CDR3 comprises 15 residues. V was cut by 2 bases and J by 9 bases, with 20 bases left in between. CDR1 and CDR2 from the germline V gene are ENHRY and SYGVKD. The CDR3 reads CAISEALGPTEGQYF. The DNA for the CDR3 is TGTGCCATCAGTGAGGCTTTGGGACCCACTGAGGGGCAGTACTTC.

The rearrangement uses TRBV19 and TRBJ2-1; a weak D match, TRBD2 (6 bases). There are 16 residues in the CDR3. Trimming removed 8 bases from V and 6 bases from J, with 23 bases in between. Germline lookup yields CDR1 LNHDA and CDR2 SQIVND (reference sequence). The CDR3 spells CASREGRLSWINEQFF. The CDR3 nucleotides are TGTGCCAGTCGGGAAGGGAGGCTTTCGTGGATCAATGAGCAGTTCTTC.

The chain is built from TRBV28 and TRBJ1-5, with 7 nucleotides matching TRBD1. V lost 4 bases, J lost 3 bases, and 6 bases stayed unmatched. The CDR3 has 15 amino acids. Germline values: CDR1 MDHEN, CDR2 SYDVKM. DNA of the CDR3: TGTGCCAGCAGTTGGGGACAGACCACCAATCAGCCCCAGCATTTT. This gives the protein CASSWGQTTNQPQHF.

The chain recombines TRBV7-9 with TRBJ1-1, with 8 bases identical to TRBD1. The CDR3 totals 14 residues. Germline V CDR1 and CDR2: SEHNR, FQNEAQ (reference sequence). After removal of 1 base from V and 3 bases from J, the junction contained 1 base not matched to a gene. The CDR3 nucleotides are TGTGCCAGCAGCTTAGGCAGGGGGCACACTGAAGCTTTCTTT. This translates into CASSLGRGHTEAFF.